The clone carrying this T cell receptor beta chain was recorded only once. Its antigen is as yet unknown. Antigen-specific CD4+ T cells expanded by the ViraFEST assay with viral peptide pools were then sequenced. CD4+ T cell isolation took place after less than 13 days of culture. In the vaccine recipients, nucleocapsid antibodies were negative and there was no prior SARS-CoV-2 infection. Assay used: immunoSEQ multiplex PCR; TCRdb lists only in-frame clones, some missing. The repertoire holds tens of thousands of clones, 70% to 80% seen once, with roughly 2.8% in the top ten. This entry is derived from a study of vaccination effects on CD4 cells after COVID-19. At the level of the study: All participants had two doses of either the BNT162b2 or mRNA-1273 vaccine. Study results and limitations: The study found marked clonal contraction of infection- and vaccine-induced clones late after vaccination.

In germline, CDR1 is SGHRS, CDR2 YFSETQ. The ends were cut back, 4 bases at V and 0 bases at J, with 7 bases in the middle. CDR3 length: 13 amino acids. This TCR was recovered from a human donor who received a COVID-19 vaccine. Sequencing used CD4+ T cells from PBMCs cultured with HCoV-NL63 spike peptides, obtained before COVID-19 vaccination. This chain connects TRBV5-1 to TRBJ2-5; D might be TRBD1 (5 bases). The CDR3 sequence is CASSPGNQETQYF. DNA for the CDR3: TGCGCCAGCAGCCCAGGGAACCAAGAGACCCAGTACTTC.